Listed below are T cell receptor beta chains from one sample, sequenced in a study of T-cell memory formation after mild COVID-19. TCRdb redid the calling of the 5' RACE reads with MiXCR, one entry per CDR3 protein. The profile shows 150,000 to 200,000 distinct CDR3 sequences, 9.5% to 13% of them singletons. Sample: PBMCs or a T cell subset sorted from them (not recorded which). Source of these receptors: a man aged 18 to 35 who had mild COVID-19 (a few samples of this study predate the infection). Cell type and time point are not known. Each CDR3 is given with its conserved first and last residue. A D gene is named only where the DNA matches it firmly.

v_call: TRBV20-1
d_call: NA
cdr3_length: 13
j_call: TRBJ1-1
cdr3_aa: CSAPGVEGTEAFF

v_call: TRBV7-8
d_call: NA
cdr3_length: 15
j_call: TRBJ1-2
cdr3_aa: CASSLRRGGNHGYTF

v_call: TRBV15
d_call: NA
cdr3_length: 12
j_call: TRBJ1-1
cdr3_aa: CATSRDNTEAFF

v_call: TRBV2
d_call: NA
cdr3_length: 16
j_call: TRBJ1-5
cdr3_aa: CASSEGGTSISQPQHF

v_call: TRBV5-1
d_call: TRBD1
cdr3_length: 15
j_call: TRBJ2-3
cdr3_aa: CASSPTGTGADTQYF

v_call: TRBV6-2/TRBV6-3
d_call: NA
cdr3_length: 14
j_call: TRBJ1-2
cdr3_aa: CASSFSEINYGYTF

v_call: TRBV7-9
d_call: NA
cdr3_length: 15
j_call: TRBJ1-4
cdr3_aa: CASRLVSGPNEKLFF

v_call: TRBV7-2
d_call: TRBD1
cdr3_length: 14
j_call: TRBJ2-1
cdr3_aa: CASSARTGGREVFF

v_call: TRBV10-3
d_call: NA
cdr3_length: 16
j_call: TRBJ1-5
cdr3_aa: CAISGQHADSNQPQHF

v_call: TRBV29-1
d_call: NA
cdr3_length: 12
j_call: TRBJ1-4
cdr3_aa: CSGALGYEKLFF

v_call: TRBV5-1
d_call: TRBD2
cdr3_length: 14
j_call: TRBJ2-5
cdr3_aa: CASSLASGVETQYF